This T cell receptor beta chain was observed in a study of T cells after yellow fever vaccination. Study-wide findings and caveats: From the bulk population, abundant clonotypes could contaminate and appear within FACS-sorted repertoires.

V was clipped by 2 bases and J by 3 bases, with 8 bases between them. From germline, CDR1 is KGHSH and CDR2 LQKENI. This CDR3 has 13 amino acids. TCRdb processed the 5' RACE reads anew with MiXCR; each CDR3 protein has one entry. The sample consists of about 360,000 distinct CDR3 sequences, over 5% of them appearing once. A remark on this clonotype: Its specificity is unknown.

The sample consisted of PBMCs, taken 5 days after the yellow fever booster vaccination. This sequence was found in a man in his thirties or forties who received the YFV17D yellow fever vaccine. V gene TRBV18 combines with J gene TRBJ2-7; no reliable D call. This CDR3 is CASSPNQDYEQYF. For the CDR3, the DNA is TGTGCCAGCTCACCAAACCAGGACTACGAGCAGTACTTC.